These 7 T cell receptor beta chains share one sample of origin, sequenced in a study of T cells in Graves' hyperthyroidism and ophthalmopathy. Regions amplified from RNA transcripts were the TCR beta CDR3 regions. First-round RT-PCR targeting the TCR CDR3 was performed with the HTBI primer set. TCRdb processed the multiplex PCR reads anew with MiXCR; each CDR3 protein has one entry. The table includes some 700,000 distinct CDR3 sequences, 15% to 20% detected once. Material for sequencing was blood. The receptors were gathered from a middle-aged man with Graves' hyperthyroidism.

The chain recombines TRBV2 with TRBJ2-2, with D perhaps given as TRBD1 or TRBD2 (5 bases each). V lost 6 bases, J lost 4 bases, and 15 bases lay in between. The CDR3 contains 15 residues. From germline, CDR1 is SNHLY and CDR2 FYNNEI. The chain's CDR3 is CASSWKGDATGELFF. The CDR3 nucleotides are TGTGCCAGCAGCTGGAAAGGGGACGCCACCGGGGAGCTGTTTTTT.

This clonotype showed up many times. The V and J genes are TRBV5-1 and TRBJ2-7; D call uncertain. V was trimmed by 4 bases and J by 3 bases, leaving 20 bases between them. The CDR3 extends over 16 amino acids. CDR1 and CDR2 from the germline V gene are SGHRS and YFSETQ. The CDR3 loop reads CASSPEAGQFNYEQYF. For the CDR3, the DNA is TGCGCCAGCAGCCCCGAAGCTGGGCAGTTCAACTACGAGCAGTACTTC.

The sample holds many counts of this clonotype. This sequence joins TRBV11-2 and TRBJ1-2; possible D gene TRBD1, 5 bases. This CDR3 is 15 amino acids long. V lost 6 bases and J lost 2, with 16 bases in between. Germline CDR1 and CDR2: SGHAT and FQNNGV. Written as DNA, the CDR3 is TGTGCCAGCAGGGAAGGGACTTGGGGCAACTATGGCTACACCTTC. This encodes CASREGTWGNYGYTF.

This clonotype came up many times. The chain combines TRBV2 with TRBJ2-7; D unresolved. V was pared by 6 bases and J by 1 base, with 7 bases between. Germline V gene data show CDR1 as SNHLY and CDR2 as FYNNEI. The CDR3 runs to 12 residues. CDR3 DNA: TGTGCCAGCAGAGCAGAGTCCTACGAGCAGTACTTC. Translation gives CASRAESYEQYF.

The table lists this clonotype with many counts. The CDR3 loop reads CASSLVAGISYEQYF. CDR3 nucleotides: TGTGCCAGCAGCTTAGTGGCAGGTATATCCTACGAGCAGTACTTC. The chain recombines TRBV7-2 with TRBJ2-7; no definite D call. V was trimmed by 1 base and J by 1 base, leaving 11 bases between them. The CDR3 is 15 amino acids. Germline V lookup: CDR1 SGHTA, CDR2 FQGNSA.

This clonotype was recorded a few times. This chain joins TRBV12-3 or TRBV12-4 and TRBJ1-1; no clear D. CDR3 size: 12 residues. Trimming shortened V by 1 base and J by 8 bases, and 8 bases separated the two germline ends. The CDR3 loop is CASSLGVREAFF. Here the CDR3 DNA reads TGTGCCAGCAGTTTAGGGGTGAGGGAAGCTTTCTTT.

This clonotype was detected ten times or more. This chain connects TRBV12-3 or TRBV12-4 to TRBJ1-5, with D maybe TRBD1 (6 bases). V lost 1 base and J lost 2, with 30 bases in between. The CDR3 totals 22 residues. Here the CDR3 DNA reads TGTGCCAGCAGTTTAGTTTCGAGATTCGGGACAACGGCGGAGGTTGGCAATCAGCCCCAGCATTTT. It yields the protein CASSLVSRFGTTAEVGNQPQHF.